This entry features one TCR beta chain sequence. Its target is unknown. CDR3 length equals 15 residues. After removal of 5 bases from V and 5 bases from J, the junction contained 5 bases not matched to a gene. Per germline, CDR1 MNHEY and CDR2 SVGAGI. TCRdb recomputed calls from the reads with MiXCR, one row per CDR3 protein. The sample contains about 900,000 distinct CDR3 sequences, approximately 30% of which appear only once. This specimen comes from a study of T cell repertoires in cytomegalovirus infection. On the study more broadly: Use of recently identified HLA-C-restricted and well-studied HLA-B-restricted CMV epitopes was part of the study. Carrying CMV and the relevant HLA type showed in public TCR beta signatures. Findings and limits, study-wide: HLA-C-restricted, CMV-specific TCR beta clonotypes were dominant ex vivo. There were carriers of CMV plus the relevant HLA, and cumulative public TCR beta family frequency identified them.

The sequences come from cultured CD8+ T cells from PBMCs, collected from culture after CMV antigen stimulation. This clonotype was sampled from a human donor in good health (CMV status not recorded). Some clones in this sample may be carry-over from other donors' samples. The rearrangement joins TRBV6-5 to TRBJ2-2, with 10 bases lining up with TRBD2. For the CDR3, the DNA is TGTGCCAGCAGTCCATGGACTAGCGGAACCGGGGAGCTGTTTTTT. It codes for CASSPWTSGTGELFF.